This TCR beta chain was recorded in a study of blood T cell repertoires in COVID-19. The data were produced by immunoSEQ multiplex PCR, yet TCRdb's version contains in-frame clones alone and is incomplete. The sample carries under 300,000 clones, approximately 85% recorded once. Per the germline V gene, CDR1 is SGHRS and CDR2 is YFSETQ. V lost 1 base to trimming and J lost 4 bases; unmatched junction nucleotides: 9. The CDR3 contains 17 residues. The sample consisted of peripheral blood. This chain uses TRBV5-1 with TRBJ2-3, with 10 bases fitting TRBD2. This sequence was found in a woman aged 65 to 85 with acute or convalescent COVID-19. The CDR3 DNA follows: TGCGCCAGCAGCTTGACTTCAAGCGGGGGGGCCCCAGATACGCAGTATTTT. This encodes CASSLTSSGGAPDTQYF.